This T cell receptor (beta chain) was retrieved from a study of brain T cells in children with intractable seizures (dated by TCRdb to the early 2020s). With regard to the full study: Resected brain tissue from 53 pediatric epilepsy surgery cases was first screened for immune gene transcripts using a NanoString immunology panel. Among the 12 selected surgery cases, eight also had pre-surgery blood sequenced, leaving four with brain tissue only.

A remark on this clone: Its antigen is currently not known. Per-nucleotide qualities are absent, and no much larger clonotype sits a single base away.

V loses 6 bases of germline sequence and J loses 4 bases, and the interval between the two ends is 10 bases. CDR1 and CDR2 (MRHNA, SNTAGT) derive from the germline V gene. The CDR3 contains 13 residues, cysteine and phenylalanine counted. Only the CDR3 portion is preserved as DNA: 39 bases, with reading frame beginning at the first base. The immunoSEQ assay was used to generate TCR beta chain sequences from genomic DNA. On the authors' methods: CDR3 sequences that did not begin with the conserved framework cysteine at position 104 were removed manually. To get clonality, the normalized Shannon's Diversity Index was subtracted from one, giving values from 0 (maximal diversity) to 1 (oligoclonal). Differences in the frequency of the same CDR3 between samples, such as brain versus blood, were assessed with chi-squared comparison-of-proportions tests. Public clonotypes were identified through searches of immuneACCESS, and similarity to known antiviral clonotypes was evaluated with the VDJdb browser. TCRdb obtained this table from immuneACCESS and retained in-frame rearrangements with V and J assigned. These tables miss some clones; where compared with another copy, unresolved V genes account for less than half of the shortfall, and the remainder is unexplained. That table supplies the V and J calls and clone size; D and trimming were determined from the DNA. The sample table records 1,500 to 2,500 clones; about 72% of these occur just once. The leading ten clones occupy approximately 24% of the sample.

Overall study results and their limits: The patients' HCMV serostatus was not known, and viral specificity was inferred solely from CDR3 sequence similarity. The top 50 brain clonotypes contained both public and private clones, and in each case the most abundant public CDR3 closely resembled known HCMV, EBV or influenza A epitope-specific CDR3s. Because pre- and post-surgery blood were sequenced to different depths, clones absent from the pre-surgery sample may reflect undersampling.

What the time point label conveys for this sample: resected brain tissue, or blood drawn just prior to surgery. The surgery cases showing the highest brain T cell transcript signatures were chosen for TCR beta chain sequencing of brain tissue and, when available, of blood. Patients had been treated with at least one anti-epileptic drug before surgery. TCR-sequenced patients were children with drug-resistant epilepsy due to tuberous sclerosis complex, focal cortical dysplasia, Rasmussen encephalitis or hemimegalencephaly. The brain samples were frozen blocks of fresh involved tissue resected during epilepsy surgery. Bulk genomic DNA was extracted from unsorted brain tissue and whole blood with the Monarch genomic DNA purification kit.

The sequence came from a girl aged 2-10 years with tuberous sclerosis and intractable seizures. The sequence joins TRBV6-4 to TRBJ1-5; D gene: possibly TRBD1, on 6 matching bases. The sample here was resected brain tissue, taken at surgery. The CDR3 in this case is CASRTGTNQPQHF. The nucleotide sequence reads TGTGCCAGCAGGACAGGTACAAATCAGCCCCAGCATTTT.